Here is one TCR beta chain with its context. The target antigen is unknown. This sample's treatment: approximately 9-day PBMC culture with coronavirus spike peptide pools or control peptides (ViraFEST assay). In the ViraFEST assay, peptide-pool expansion preceded TCR sequencing of expanded clonotypes. IL-2 (roughly 10 IU/ml) and peptide pools (approximately 9.8 ug/ml) were added to cultures of approximately 2.2 million PBMCs per well. Deletions cut 6 bases from V and 3 bases from J, with 12 bases between. CDR3 length equals 12 residues. In germline, CDR1 is DFQATT, CDR2 SNEGSKA (reference sequence). The data belong to a study of vaccination and CD4 T cells after COVID-19. Study context: As control conditions, cultures were given either a CEFX pool serving as positive control, an HIV-1 Nef pool, or no peptide at all.

An Oncomine TCR Beta short-read assay was used to sequence the DNA from cultured CD4+ T cells. TCRdb re-called the PCR reads with MiXCR, one entry per CDR3 protein. Of some 26,000 distinct CDR3 sequences in the sample, under 70% are singletons; the top ten hold 15% to 20%. Study-wide findings and caveats: Rising from 21 to 38, the median of SARS-CoV-2-reactive clonotypes did not change significantly.

The rearrangement uses TRBV20-1 and TRBJ2-7, with a possible D match to TRBD2 (6 bases). This TCR was sampled from a human donor who received a COVID-19 vaccine. The sequenced sample was CD4+ T cells from blood, cultured in vitro, obtained after SARS-CoV-2 vaccination. CDR3 DNA: TGCAGTGCCCGCGGGGCAGGCTACGAGCAGTACTTC. Translation gives CSARGAGYEQYF.